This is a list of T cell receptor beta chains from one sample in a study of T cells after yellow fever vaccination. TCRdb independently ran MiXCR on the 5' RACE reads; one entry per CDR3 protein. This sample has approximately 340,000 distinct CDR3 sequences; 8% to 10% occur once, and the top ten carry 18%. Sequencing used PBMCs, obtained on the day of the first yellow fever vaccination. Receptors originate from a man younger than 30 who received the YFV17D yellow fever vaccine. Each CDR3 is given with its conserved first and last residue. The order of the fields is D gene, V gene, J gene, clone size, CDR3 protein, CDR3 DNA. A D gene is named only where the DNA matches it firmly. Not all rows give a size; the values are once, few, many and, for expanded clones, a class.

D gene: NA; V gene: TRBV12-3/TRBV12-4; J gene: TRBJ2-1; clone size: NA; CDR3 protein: CASSQGQINNEQFF; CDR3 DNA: TGTGCCAGCAGTCAAGGGCAAATTAACAATGAGCAGTTCTTC
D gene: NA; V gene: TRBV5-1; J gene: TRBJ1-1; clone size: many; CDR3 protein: CASSPGDTEAFF; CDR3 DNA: TGCGCCAGCAGCCCCGGGGACACTGAAGCTTTCTTT
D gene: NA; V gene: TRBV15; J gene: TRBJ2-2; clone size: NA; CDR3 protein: CATSKGDISTGELFF; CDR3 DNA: TGTGCCACCAGCAAAGGGGACATTTCCACCGGGGAGCTGTTTTTT
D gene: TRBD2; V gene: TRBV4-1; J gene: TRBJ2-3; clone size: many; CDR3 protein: CASSQDYLRGGREVPDTQYF; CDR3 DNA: TGCGCCAGCAGCCAGGACTACTTGCGGGGGGGCCGAGAGGTGCCAGATACGCAGTATTTT
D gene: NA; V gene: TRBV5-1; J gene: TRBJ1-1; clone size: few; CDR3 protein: CASSLAQAMNTEAFF; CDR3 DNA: TGCGCCAGCAGCTTGGCCCAGGCGATGAACACTGAAGCTTTCTTT
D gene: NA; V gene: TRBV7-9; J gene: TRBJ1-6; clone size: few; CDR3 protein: CASTREQGNSPLHF; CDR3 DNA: TGTGCCAGCACACGCGAGCAAGGGAATTCACCCCTCCACTTT
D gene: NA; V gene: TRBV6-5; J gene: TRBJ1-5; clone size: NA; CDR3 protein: CASSYSPGVGQPQHF; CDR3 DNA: TGTGCCAGCAGTTACTCGCCAGGGGTGGGTCAGCCCCAGCATTTT
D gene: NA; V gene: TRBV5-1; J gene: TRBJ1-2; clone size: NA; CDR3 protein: CASRVRRDNGYTF; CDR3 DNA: TGCGCCAGCAGAGTCCGCCGCGACAATGGCTACACCTTC
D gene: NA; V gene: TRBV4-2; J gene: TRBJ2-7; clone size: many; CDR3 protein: CASSRDLGHEQYF; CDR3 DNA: TGTGCCAGCAGCAGGGATTTGGGACACGAGCAGTACTTC
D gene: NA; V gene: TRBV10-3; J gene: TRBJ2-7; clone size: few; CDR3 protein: CATTATGSYEQYF; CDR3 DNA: TGTGCCACCACTGCGACAGGCTCCTACGAGCAGTACTTC
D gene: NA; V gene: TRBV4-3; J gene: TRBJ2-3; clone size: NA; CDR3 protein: CASSQGEGADTQYF; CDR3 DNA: TGCGCCAGCAGCCAAGGCGAAGGGGCAGATACGCAGTATTTT
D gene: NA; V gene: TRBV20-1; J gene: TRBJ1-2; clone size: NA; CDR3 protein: CSARGRSYGYTF; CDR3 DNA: TGCAGTGCTAGGGGCCGGTCCTATGGCTACACCTTC
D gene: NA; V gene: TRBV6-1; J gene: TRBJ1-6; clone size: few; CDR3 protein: CASSRSVSSYNSPLHF; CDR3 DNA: TGTGCCAGCAGTCGCAGTGTGAGTTCCTATAATTCACCCCTCCACTTT
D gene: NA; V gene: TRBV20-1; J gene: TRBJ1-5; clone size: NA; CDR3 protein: CSARGESNQPQHF; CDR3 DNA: TGCAGTGCTAGGGGGGAATCCAATCAGCCCCAGCATTTT
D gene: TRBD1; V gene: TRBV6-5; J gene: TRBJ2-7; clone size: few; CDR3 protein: CASSNRDREREQYF; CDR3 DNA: TGTGCCAGCAGTAACCGGGACAGGGAACGCGAGCAGTACTTC
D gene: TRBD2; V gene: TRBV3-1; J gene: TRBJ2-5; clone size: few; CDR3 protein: CASNSGGGIETQYF; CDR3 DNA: TGTGCCAGCAATAGCGGGGGGGGTATTGAGACCCAGTACTTC
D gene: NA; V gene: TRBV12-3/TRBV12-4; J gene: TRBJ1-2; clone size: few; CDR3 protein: CASSLLGDYGYTF; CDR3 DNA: TGTGCCAGCAGTTTGCTAGGGGACTATGGCTACACCTTC
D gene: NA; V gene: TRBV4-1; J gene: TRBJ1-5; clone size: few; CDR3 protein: CASSQRWTSNQPQHF; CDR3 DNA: TGCGCCAGCAGCCAAAGGTGGACAAGCAATCAGCCCCAGCATTTT
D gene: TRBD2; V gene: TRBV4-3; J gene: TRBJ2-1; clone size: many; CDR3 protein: CASSQDPGTSSREQFF; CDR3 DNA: TGCGCCAGCAGCCAAGACCCCGGGACTAGTTCCAGGGAGCAGTTCTTC
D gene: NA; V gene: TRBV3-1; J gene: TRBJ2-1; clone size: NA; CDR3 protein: CASSQDLLGAQGEQFF; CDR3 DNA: TGTGCCAGCAGCCAAGATCTCTTAGGGGCGCAAGGGGAGCAGTTCTTC
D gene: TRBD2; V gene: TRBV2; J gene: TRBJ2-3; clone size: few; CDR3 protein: CASSEGSGGGTDTQYF; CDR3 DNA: TGTGCCAGCAGTGAGGGTAGCGGGGGGGGAACAGATACGCAGTATTTT
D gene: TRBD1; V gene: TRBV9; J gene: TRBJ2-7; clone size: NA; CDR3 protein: CASSAGGSPLYEQYF; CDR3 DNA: TGTGCCAGCAGCGCAGGGGGCTCCCCACTATACGAGCAGTACTTC